These 26 T cell receptor beta chains originate from one sample sequenced in a study of T cells in pancreatic ductal adenocarcinoma. The selected patients with pancreatic ductal adenocarcinoma had surgery but no neoadjuvant therapy. Some clones are missing from TCRdb's copy, which holds only in-frame ones; the method was immunoSEQ multiplex PCR. This sample carries about 97,000 clones, 90% to 95% of them seen once, and the ten largest clones take under 3.5%. Material: PBMCs. The receptors stem from a human donor with pancreatic ductal adenocarcinoma.

The chain carries TRBV11-1 and TRBJ2-7; 8 bases line up with TRBD2. Germline CDR1 is SGHAT and CDR2 is FQDESV (reference sequence). The junction had 7 bases not matched to a gene; V was cut back by 5 bases and J by 1 base. The length of the CDR3 is 15 residues. CDR3 loop: CASSPGLAASYEQYF. CDR3 nucleotides: TGTGCCAGCAGCCCCGGACTAGCAGCATCCTACGAGCAGTACTTC.

The V call is TRBV7-2, the J call TRBJ2-5; 7 nucleotides line up with TRBD1. CDR3 length: 13 amino acids. Germline V CDR1 and CDR2: SGHTA, FQGNSA. V shed 6 bases and J 5 bases; nucleotides not matched to a gene: 6. The CDR3 spells CASRKTGHETQYF. In DNA form, the CDR3 reads TGTGCCAGCAGAAAGACAGGGCACGAGACCCAGTACTTC.

The chain carries TRBV20-1 and TRBJ2-1; no clear D. The CDR3 contains 9 residues. Germline CDR1 is DFQATT and CDR2 is SNEGSKA (reference sequence). The ends were cut back, 5 bases at V and 7 bases at J, with 3 bases in the middle. DNA of the CDR3: TGCAGTGCTCCAAATGAGCAGTTCTTC. It codes for CSAPNEQFF.

The chain joins TRBV6-6 to TRBJ1-2, with D hard to call. The ends were cut back, 5 bases at V and 6 bases at J, with 10 bases in the middle. CDR1 and CDR2 (germline): MNHNY, SVGAGI (reference sequence). The CDR3 runs 12 residues. The CDR3 region has the DNA TGTGCCAGCAGTCACGCTCAGGATGGCTACACCTTC. Translation gives CASSHAQDGYTF.

The gene calls are TRBV19 and TRBJ2-7; a weak D match, TRBD1 (6 bases). The CDR3 totals 15 residues. CDR1 and CDR2 from the germline V gene are LNHDA and SQIVND (reference sequence). Trimming left V 6 bases short and J 9 bases short, with 24 bases between. The CDR3 spells CASRSLLAPGDVQYF. CDR3 DNA: TGTGCCAGTAGATCCCTTCTCGCCCCAGGGGATGTGCAGTACTTC. Full variable domain (outside the CDR3, taken from reference TRBV19 and TRBJ2-7): DGGITQSPKYLFRKEGQNVTLSCEQNLNHDAMYWYRQDPGQGLRLIYYSQIVNDFQKGDIAEGYSVSREKKESFPLTVTSAQKNPTAFYLCASRSLLAPGDVQYFGPGTRLTVT.

The rearrangement joins TRBV30 to TRBJ2-7; D remains unclear. Germline V gene data show CDR1 as GTSNPN and CDR2 as SVGIG (reference sequence). The CDR3 contains 12 residues. V was pared by 4 bases and J by 12 bases, with 19 bases between. The CDR3: CAWTPRLQAPYF. CDR3 nucleotide sequence: TGTGCCTGGACCCCTAGGCTCCAAGCGCCGTACTTC.

This sequence joins TRBV21-1 and TRBJ2-7; TRBD1 reflects the table's D call only, with no check against the DNA. TRBV21-1 is tagged as a pseudogene. This CDR3 spans 13 amino acids. Here the CDR3 reads CASKKGRGYEQYF. In nucleotides, the CDR3 is TGTGCCAGCAAAAAGGGCAGGGGCTACGAGCAGTACTTC.

This chain links TRBV7-8 with TRBJ1-2, with D tentatively TRBD1 (5 bases). The CDR3 totals 14 residues. With 5 bases removed from V and 4 bases from J, the gap between germline ends came to 14 bases. In germline, CDR1 is SGHVS, CDR2 FQNEAQ. DNA of the CDR3: TGTGCCAGCAGCCCTCAGGGTTCGACCTATGGCTACACCTTC. Its translation is CASSPQGSTYGYTF.

The chain uses TRBV7-3 and TRBJ1-2, with 7 bases identical to TRBD1. Per the germline V gene, CDR1 is SGHTA and CDR2 is FQGTGA. V was clipped by 2 bases and J by 0 bases; unmatched bases: 9. CDR3 length: 17 amino acids. The DNA of the CDR3 is TGTGCCAGCAGCTTATTCGGGGGGGACAGAACTAACTATGGCTACACCTTC. It is translated as CASSLFGGDRTNYGYTF.

The gene calls are TRBV5-3 and TRBJ1-5; 9 bases are shared with TRBD1. TRBV5-3 is placed among ORFs of uncertain function. The CDR3 is made up of 18 amino acids. V shed 2 bases and J 0 bases; nucleotides not matched to a gene: 9. The CDR3 region has the DNA TGTGCCAGAAGCTTTCGGACAGGGGCTGTTTATAGCAATCAGCCCCAGCATTTT. This encodes CARSFRTGAVYSNQPQHF.

CDR3: CASSSHDRLGYF. CDR3 nucleotides: TGTGCCAGCAGCTCACACGACAGACTGGGGTATTTT. V usage is TRBV7-9 and J usage is TRBJ2-3, with a weak D call TRBD1 (5 bases). The V gene's germline CDR1 is SEHNR and CDR2 FQNEAQ (reference sequence). The CDR3 runs 12 residues. The V and J ends lost 4 bases and 14 bases respectively, with 16 bases between them.

This clone was seen just once. The chain employs TRBV25-1 and TRBJ2-7; 8 bases agree with TRBD1. Trimming removed 1 base from V and 6 bases from J; junction bases left unmatched: 8. Looked up from germline, CDR1 is MGHDK and CDR2 is SYGVNS. The CDR3 loop spans 15 amino acids. Here the CDR3 reads CASSELGARGREQYF. The CDR3, as DNA: TGTGCCAGCAGTGAATTGGGAGCCAGGGGGCGCGAGCAGTACTTC.

This clone was observed once. The rearrangement joins TRBV18 to TRBJ1-5, with TRBD1 as a possible D gene (5 bases). The CDR3 runs 13 residues. The germline V and J ends were trimmed by 3 bases and 5 bases, with 8 bases remaining between them. Germline V gives CDR1 KGHSH, CDR2 LQKENI. The CDR3 region has the DNA TGTGCCAGCTCACCGGGCAGGGATCAGCCCCAGCATTTT. Translation gives CASSPGRDQPQHF.

The chain joins TRBV18 to TRBJ1-2, with D tentatively TRBD1 (5 bases). V gave up 6 bases and J gave up 6 bases, with 14 bases separating them. This CDR3 has 13 amino acids. Per the germline V gene, CDR1 is KGHSH and CDR2 is LQKENI. Here the CDR3 DNA reads TGTGCCAGCTCTCCCTTAAGCAGGGATGGCTACACCTTC. It translates to CASSPLSRDGYTF.

This rearrangement joins TRBV12-5 to TRBJ2-3; 7 bases agree with TRBD2. CDR1 and CDR2 from the germline V gene are LGHNT and FRNRAP. The V and J ends lost 6 bases and 2 bases, in that order; junction bases with no gene match: 17. The CDR3 spans 18 residues. Here the CDR3 reads CASGPHSNQREFTDTQYF. The CDR3 bases are TGTGCTAGTGGACCCCATTCCAACCAGCGGGAATTCACAGATACGCAGTATTTT.

This rearrangement joins TRBV28 to TRBJ1-2; the D gene is possibly TRBD1 (6 bases). Germline-derived CDR1 and CDR2 are MDHEN and SYDVKM. The CDR3 totals 13 residues. Trimming removed 9 bases at V and 6 bases at J, with 17 bases between. The chain's CDR3 is CASGYRAGDGYTF. The CDR3 region has the DNA TGTGCCAGTGGGTACAGGGCGGGAGATGGCTACACCTTC.

V is TRBV5-8 and J is TRBJ1-5; D possibly corresponds to TRBD1 (6 bases). The CDR3 is 17 residues long. Germline V gene sequence: CDR1 SGHTS, CDR2 YDEGEE. V dropped 4 bases and J dropped 2 bases, with 19 bases sitting between them. CDR3 DNA: TGTGCCAGCAGCCTGAAGGGGGGGAGACTCGGCAATCAGCCCCAGCATTTT. Translating it yields CASSLKGGRLGNQPQHF.

This clone appeared a single time. The chain uses TRBV19 and TRBJ2-1; TRBD1 agrees at 11 bases. V trimming: 6 bases; J trimming: 6 bases; junction bases outside the gene matches: 7. Per the germline V gene, CDR1 is LNHDA and CDR2 is SQIVND (reference sequence). CDR3 length: 15 residues. The CDR3 nucleotides are TGTGCCAGTAGCTCTCCGGGACAGGGGGGCAATGAGCAGTTCTTC. Encoded protein: CASSSPGQGGNEQFF.

V is TRBV5-1 and J is TRBJ2-3; a weak D match, TRBD2 (5 bases). This CDR3 is built from 15 residues. Per the germline V gene, CDR1 is SGHRS and CDR2 is YFSETQ. V dropped 7 bases and J dropped 2 bases, with 17 bases sitting between them. The CDR3 region has the DNA TGCGCCAGCGGCCCTCAGAGGGTCGTCACAGATACGCAGTATTTT. Its protein product is CASGPQRVVTDTQYF.

The CDR3, as DNA: TGTGCCAGCAGCTTCGGTCTCCTAGCGGGAGGCCGAGAGACCCAGTACTTC. It specifies CASSFGLLAGGRETQYF. The V and J genes are TRBV5-4 and TRBJ2-5; TRBD2 matches 11 bases. From germline, CDR1 is SGHNT and CDR2 YYREEE (reference sequence). The CDR3 is 17 residues long. The V and J ends lost 2 bases and 4 bases, in that order; junction bases with no gene match: 10.

This rearrangement joins TRBV30 to TRBJ2-1, with 10 bases fitting TRBD2. The CDR3 runs 15 residues. The ends lost 0 bases at V and 4 bases at J; junction bases unmatched: 3. CDR1 GTSNPN and CDR2 SVGIG come from the germline V gene (reference sequence). The CDR3 DNA is TGTGCCTGGAGTGTCGGTAGCGGGGGGTACAATGAGCAGTTCTTC. Translating gives CAWSVGSGGYNEQFF.

This rearrangement joins TRBV2 to TRBJ2-7, with 8 bases matching TRBD2. This CDR3 is 14 amino acids long. Germline trimming cut 7 bases from V and 1 base from J; bases unmatched to any gene: 6. CDR1 and CDR2 from the germline V gene are SNHLY and FYNNEI. CDR3 region: CASMKASGSYEQYF. The CDR3 nucleotides are TGTGCCAGCATGAAGGCTAGCGGGTCCTACGAGCAGTACTTC.

The gene calls are TRBV5-4 and TRBJ2-6, with D possibly matching TRBD1 (5 bases). Trimming pared 4 bases from V and 0 bases from J, leaving 17 bases between. The germline gives CDR1 SGHNT, CDR2 YYREEE (reference sequence). This CDR3 spans 18 amino acids. CDR3 DNA: TGTGCCAGCAGCCCCCTCAGGGATCGAAGCTCTGGGGCCAACGTCCTGACTTTC. Protein product: CASSPLRDRSSGANVLTF.

This chain links TRBV19 with TRBJ2-7, with 8 bases identical to TRBD2. The CDR3 extends over 13 amino acids. Germline values: CDR1 LNHDA, CDR2 SQIVND (reference sequence). Trimming cost V 5 bases and J 6 bases; bases outside gene matches: 6. The CDR3 here is CASSPGLAREQYF. The DNA for the CDR3 is TGTGCCAGTAGTCCCGGACTAGCACGCGAGCAGTACTTC. Filled out from reference TRBV19 and TRBJ2-7, the complete variable domain reads DGGITQSPKYLFRKEGQNVTLSCEQNLNHDAMYWYRQDPGQGLRLIYYSQIVNDFQKGDIAEGYSVSREKKESFPLTVTSAQKNPTAFYLCASSPGLAREQYFGPGTRLTVT.

V gene TRBV11-3 combines with J gene TRBJ2-5, with unresolved D. Per germline, CDR1 SGHNT and CDR2 YENEEA. The V end lost 1 base, the J end lost 2 bases, and 8 bases lay between the germline ends. CDR3 size: 14 residues. In DNA form, the CDR3 reads TGTGCCAGCAGCTTAGGTGCAGGACAAGAGACCCAGTACTTC. Protein: CASSLGAGQETQYF.

Here the CDR3 reads CASSFNRNRQFF. In DNA form, the CDR3 reads TGTGCCAGCAGCTTCAACAGAAATCGGCAGTTCTTC. V and J are TRBV5-4 and TRBJ2-1; no reliable D call. The CDR3 spans 12 residues. The ends were cut back, 2 bases at V and 12 bases at J, with 12 bases in the middle. Germline CDR1 and CDR2: SGHNT and YYREEE (reference sequence). The entire variable domain, with the rest obtained from reference TRBV5-4 and TRBJ2-1, is as follows: ETGVTQSPTHLIKTRGQQVTLRCSSQSGHNTVSWYQQALGQGPQFIFQYYREEENGRGNFPPRFSGLQFPNYSSELNVNALELDDSALYLCASSFNRNRQFFGPGTRLTVL.